Below are 18 T cell receptor beta chains sequenced from a single sample in a study of T cells after yellow fever vaccination. TCRdb independently ran MiXCR on the 5' RACE reads; one entry per CDR3 protein. In the table there are 20,000 to 30,000 distinct CDR3 sequences, roughly 4.7% of which are singletons. Specimen: PBMCs, either bulk or a sorted T-cell subset (CD4+, CD8+, memory, or dextramer-sorted; not recorded which), collected on the day of the yellow fever booster vaccination. Receptors were obtained from a man younger than 35 who received the YFV17D yellow fever vaccine.

This clonotype was detected many times. V usage is TRBV20-1 and J usage is TRBJ2-4; no clear D. Germline V gene data show CDR1 as DFQATT and CDR2 as SNEGSKA (reference sequence). CDR3 length: 12 amino acids. V was shortened by 5 bases and J by 6 bases, with 11 bases between the two germline ends. The CDR3 loop is CSAGSFRNIQYF. The CDR3 DNA reads TGCAGTGCTGGTTCTTTTCGAAACATTCAGTACTTC.

This clonotype appeared many times. This sequence joins TRBV27 and TRBJ2-3; D may be TRBD2 (6 bases). The length of the CDR3 is 15 residues. The germline gives CDR1 MNHEY, CDR2 SMNVEV (reference sequence). Trimming removed 6 bases from V and 3 bases from J, with 16 bases in between. CDR3 protein: CASSSRETLTDTQYF. CDR3 in DNA: TGTGCCAGCAGCAGCCGGGAGACGTTGACAGATACGCAGTATTTT.

This clonotype was recorded at least ten times. This rearrangement joins TRBV5-1 to TRBJ1-1; D is uncertain. Germline loops: CDR1 SGHRS, CDR2 YFSETQ. There are 11 residues in the CDR3. The V and J ends lost 6 bases and 3 bases respectively, with 6 bases between them. In DNA form, the CDR3 reads TGCGCCAGCATTGAGGACACTGAAGCTTTCTTT. It specifies CASIEDTEAFF.

This clonotype was detected ten times or more. The chain links TRBV20-1 to TRBJ2-7; D gene ambiguous. The germline V gene encodes CDR1 DFQATT and CDR2 SNEGSKA (reference sequence). The V and J ends lost 7 bases and 0 bases respectively, with 10 bases between them. There are 12 residues in the CDR3. CDR3 sequence: CSVEDLSYEQYF. As DNA, the CDR3 is TGCAGTGTTGAGGATCTCTCCTACGAGCAGTACTTC.

The V and J genes are TRBV5-4 and TRBJ2-3, with TRBD2 identical over 9 bases. Germline CDR1 SGHNT, CDR2 YYREEE (reference sequence). The CDR3 runs to 16 residues. After removal of 0 bases from V and 6 bases from J, the junction contained 8 bases not matched to a gene. CDR3 sequence reads: CASSLVVAGGPDTQYF. DNA of the CDR3: TGTGCCAGCAGCTTGGTAGTGGCGGGGGGGCCCGATACGCAGTATTTT.

Ten or more counts support this clonotype. The chain combines TRBV7-6 with TRBJ2-2; a weak D match, TRBD2 (5 bases). CDR3 length equals 16 residues. The V gene's germline CDR1 is SGHVS and CDR2 FNYEAQ. V lost 4 bases and J lost 2, with 14 bases in between. CDR3 nucleotide sequence: TGTGCCAGCAGCTCCTCGCGGACTGCTAACACCGGGGAGCTGTTTTTT. Translation gives CASSSSRTANTGELFF.

This clonotype was seen only a few times. The chain has TRBV20-1 and TRBJ1-2; D is perhaps TRBD1 (5 bases). The CDR3 loop spans 15 amino acids. Germline assignment: CDR1 DFQATT and CDR2 SNEGSKA (reference sequence). V was pared by 2 bases and J by 4 bases, with 17 bases between. The DNA of the CDR3 is TGCAGTGCTAGACCAATAGGGGTACGGTTCTATGGCTACACCTTC. Its protein product is CSARPIGVRFYGYTF.

This clonotype was picked up many times. The chain joins TRBV20-1 to TRBJ1-1; 7 nucleotides match TRBD1. The ends lost 2 bases at V and 2 bases at J; junction bases unmatched: 8. The CDR3 is made up of 15 amino acids. The germline V gene has CDR1 DFQATT and CDR2 SNEGSKA (reference sequence). Written as DNA, the CDR3 is TGCAGTGCTAGACAAGGGGGCAGTGTAAACACTGAAGCTTTCTTT. Its protein is CSARQGGSVNTEAFF.

This clonotype was seen a few times. The chain joins TRBV3-1 to TRBJ2-1; 11 bases map to TRBD2. The CDR3 is 15 residues long. V trimming: 6 bases; J trimming: 4 bases; junction bases outside the gene matches: 5. CDR1 and CDR2 (germline): LGHDT, YNNKEL (reference sequence). The CDR3 DNA reads TGTGCCAGCAGTACTAGCGGGGGAGTTTACAATGAGCAGTTCTTC. It yields the protein CASSTSGGVYNEQFF.

In this sample, this clonotype turned up many times. In nucleotides, the CDR3 is TGTGCCAGCAGATGGGGCTCCTACAATGAGCAGTTCTTC. Encoded protein: CASRWGSYNEQFF. The V call is TRBV6-5, the J call TRBJ2-1; D is unclear. Germline lookup yields CDR1 MNHEY and CDR2 SVGAGI. The ends were cut back, 6 bases at V and 0 bases at J, with 6 bases in the middle. The CDR3 loop spans 13 amino acids.

The sample holds many counts of this clonotype. This chain joins TRBV7-2 and TRBJ2-5, with D tentatively TRBD2 (6 bases). Germline V gene data show CDR1 as SGHTA and CDR2 as FQGNSA. V lost 1 base, J lost 4 bases, and 16 bases lay in between. This CDR3 comprises 16 residues. In DNA, the CDR3 is TGTGCCAGCAGCTTAGACCGCCTAGCGTGGGGAGAGACCCAGTACTTC. Its protein product is CASSLDRLAWGETQYF.

This clonotype was seen repeatedly, ten times or more. The chain couples TRBV27 to TRBJ2-3; no reliable D call. This CDR3 contains 15 residues. CDR1 is MNHEY and CDR2 is SMNVEV in the germline V gene (reference sequence). V gave up 4 bases and J gave up 2 bases, with 13 bases separating them. The CDR3 DNA reads as TGTGCCAGCAGTTCAGTTCCCGAGGCCACAGATACGCAGTATTTT. Translation gives CASSSVPEATDTQYF.

This clonotype was seen a handful of times. This chain connects TRBV7-2 to TRBJ2-5; tentative D call: TRBD2 (6 bases). The CDR3 loop spans 16 amino acids. Deletions cut 3 bases from V and 2 bases from J, with 16 bases between. Germline V gene data show CDR1 as SGHTA and CDR2 as FQGNSA. CDR3 protein: CASSFYAGTSQETQYF. CDR3 DNA: TGTGCCAGCAGCTTCTACGCCGGGACTTCACAAGAGACCCAGTACTTC.

This clonotype has more than one count but fewer than ten. CDR3 DNA sequence: TGTGCCAGCAGCCTCCAGAGGGGTGGGGAGACCCAGTACTTC. Amino acids: CASSLQRGGETQYF. This chain joins TRBV3-1 and TRBJ2-5; D may correspond to TRBD1 or TRBD2 (5 bases each). This CDR3 has 14 residues. With 4 bases removed from V and 5 bases from J, the gap between germline ends came to 14 bases. The germline CDR1 and CDR2 sequences are LGHDT and YNNKEL (reference sequence).

This clonotype was recorded at least ten times. The chain uses TRBV5-5 and TRBJ1-1; D is uncertain. This CDR3 spans 13 amino acids. With 4 bases removed from V and 3 bases from J, the gap between germline ends came to 10 bases. CDR1 is SGHKS, CDR2 YYEKEE, per germline (reference sequence). The DNA of the CDR3 is TGTGCCAGCAGCCAGACCGATTACACTGAAGCTTTCTTT. Its translation is CASSQTDYTEAFF.

This clonotype was seen at least ten times. The rearrangement uses TRBV5-1 and TRBJ2-3; D is possibly TRBD1 (5 bases). V lost 5 bases and J lost 2, with 12 bases in between. Germline values: CDR1 SGHRS, CDR2 YFSETQ. CDR3 size: 14 residues. CDR3 coding DNA: TGCGCCAGCAGGGAGAACAGGAACACAGATACGCAGTATTTT. Protein sequence: CASRENRNTDTQYF.

This clonotype was seen ten or more times. V and J are TRBV5-1 and TRBJ2-6, with TRBD1 identical over 7 bases. The CDR3 is 16 residues long. Germline lookup yields CDR1 SGHRS and CDR2 YFSETQ. Unmatched junction bases numbered 8, after V lost 4 bases and J lost 4 bases. In DNA, the CDR3 is TGCGCCAGCAGCGGTTCGACAGGGTCCGGGGCCAACGTCCTGACTTTC. This gives the protein CASSGSTGSGANVLTF.

The rearrangement joins TRBV7-8 to TRBJ1-6; possibly TRBD1 for D (5 bases). V was pared by 1 base and J by 0 bases, with 16 bases between. CDR3 length: 19 residues. Germline CDR1 reads SGHVS; CDR2 reads FQNEAQ. In nucleotides, the CDR3 is TGTGCCAGCAGCTTAGAGGGGCAGCTGTTGAGCTCCTATAATTCACCCCTCCACTTT. As protein: CASSLEGQLLSSYNSPLHF.